Listed here is a single T cell receptor beta chain. The data are from a study of cytomegalovirus exposure and HLA in healthy donors. Primers for the PCR totalled 60 Vbeta and 13 Jbeta. TCRdb's copy holds only in-frame clones and misses some; the assay was immunoSEQ multiplex PCR. The table has nearly 200,000 clones, about 87% seen once. CDR1 and CDR2 from the germline V gene are SNHLY and FYNNEI. V was cut by 8 bases and J by 10 bases, with 18 bases left in between. This CDR3 has 13 residues. This chain links TRBV2 with TRBJ2-1; D might be TRBD2 (6 bases). The receptor was derived from a man aged 25-45 years in good health and CMV-seronegative. Sequences were obtained from PBMCs. CDR3 protein: CASCGQSRGEQFF. CDR3 sequence (DNA): TGTGCCAGCTGCGGCCAGAGCCGGGGGGAGCAGTTCTTC. Complete variable domain (other parts from reference TRBV2 and TRBJ2-1): EPEVTQTPSHQVTQMGQEVILRCVPISNHLYFYWYRQILGQKVEFLVSFYNNEISEKSEIFDDQFSVERPDGSNFTLKIRSTKLEDSAMYFCASCGQSRGEQFFGPGTRLTVL.